This T cell receptor beta chain came from a study of identical twins. The authors used template switching to add a universal primer site and gave cDNA unique molecular identifiers. TCRdb re-derived calls from the 5' RACE reads in MiXCR, one entry per CDR3 protein. The sample holds over 200,000 distinct CDR3 sequences, over 5% seen once. This clonotype was observed a handful of times. Healthy Caucasians were all of the donors. Germline V gene lookup returns CDR1 MNHEY and CDR2 SMNVEV (reference sequence). V shed 10 bases and J shed 7 bases, with 13 bases lying between them. This CDR3 is 11 amino acids long. The same data also went into a second study, on T cells expressing NK-cell markers. That source adds: Among eight sequenced donors, seven carried HCMV seropositivity while one was seronegative. HCMV specificity of expanded NKG2C+ T cell clones remained unclear.

This TCR was recovered from a woman aged 18 to 35 in good health. The specimen was CD8+ T cells sorted from blood. The chain has TRBV27 and TRBJ2-5; D remains unclear. CDR3 region: CATTWSRTQYF. The CDR3 DNA is TGTGCCACCACTTGGTCTCGGACCCAGTACTTC.